One sample yielded the 6 T cell receptor beta chains listed below, sequenced in a study of blood T cell repertoires in COVID-19. Using immunoSEQ multiplex PCR, the repertoire was profiled, and TCRdb retains in-frame clones only, with some absent. The sample lists around 270,000 clones, roughly 88% occurring once. Source material: peripheral blood. These receptors were taken from a human donor with COVID-19, enrolled during active disease. The donor label of this sample is uncertain.

The chain joins TRBV7-8 to TRBJ1-5, with unresolved D. This CDR3 is 13 amino acids long. V lost 1 base to trimming and J lost 6 bases, with 7 bases between them. Per the germline V gene, CDR1 is SGHVS and CDR2 is FQNEAQ. CDR3 sequence reads: CASSLVAGQPQHF. CDR3 bases: TGTGCCAGCAGCTTAGTAGCGGGTCAGCCCCAGCATTTT.

Notes on this clone: Relative to the germline gene, one junction end is altered; a read error may explain this. The chain recombines TRBV7-7 with TRBJ2-7; maybe TRBD2 (6 bases). The CDR3 has 14 amino acids. CDR1 and CDR2 (germline): SSHAT, FNYEAQ (reference sequence). CDR3 residues: CASSQSGPQNEQYF. The CDR3 DNA is TGTGCTAGCAGCCAGAGCGGGCCCCAGAACGAGCAGTACTTC.

The chain couples TRBV6-2 or TRBV6-3 to TRBJ1-6; a weak D match, TRBD1 (6 bases). Germline lookup yields CDR1 MNHEY and CDR2 SVGEGT. This CDR3 spans 13 amino acids. The V end was cut by 4 bases, the J end by 9 bases, with 10 bases between. The CDR3 coding sequence is TGTGCCAGCAGTTCGCAGGGGATTTCACCCCTCCACTTT. As protein: CASSSQGISPLHF.

The chain joins TRBV18 to TRBJ1-6; 7 bases fit TRBD1. V dropped 3 bases and J dropped 8; count of bases not matched to a gene: 4. Germline CDR1 reads KGHSH; CDR2 reads LQKENI. This CDR3 comprises 14 residues. The CDR3 loop is CASSPNTGDSPLHF. In DNA form, the CDR3 reads TGTGCCAGCTCACCGAACACAGGGGATTCACCCCTCCACTTT.

V and J are TRBV4-2 and TRBJ1-2, with D tentatively TRBD1 (6 bases). V gave up 1 base and J gave up 3 bases, with 12 bases separating them. Germline CDR1 and CDR2: LGHNA and YNFKEQ. This CDR3 contains 15 residues. This CDR3 reads CASSQADREDYGYTF. CDR3 DNA sequence: TGTGCCAGCAGCCAAGCGGACAGAGAGGACTATGGCTACACCTTC.

J is TRBJ2-7 and V is TRBV10-3; D gene uncertain. Germline lookup yields CDR1 ENHRY and CDR2 SYGVKD. CDR3 length: 16 residues. Trimming removed 1 base at V and 0 bases at J, with 13 bases between. This CDR3 is CAISELYDSSSYEQYF. Here the CDR3 DNA reads TGTGCCATCAGTGAGTTGTATGATTCGAGCTCCTACGAGCAGTACTTC.